Below, one T cell receptor (beta chain) is given with its context. These data are taken from a study of blood T cell repertoires in COVID-19. Study-wide context: There were acute and convalescent COVID-19 samples, and they came from the United States, Italy and Spain.

The germline V gene encodes CDR1 SGHDT and CDR2 YYEEEE. Trimming took off 0 bases at V and 0 bases at J, with 18 bases between the two ends. This CDR3 has 18 amino acids. In the original workflow: Amplification of reference gene primers provided the estimated nucleated cell counts. Clones were read by immunoSEQ multiplex PCR, and TCRdb kept only the in-frame ones, dropping some. For V, J and clone size, that table is used; D and trimming come from the DNA. The data show some 110,000 clones, less than 85% seen once. Sequencing used peripheral blood. The source is a young man with acute or convalescent COVID-19. The gene calls are TRBV5-6 and TRBJ1-1, with D perhaps TRBD1 (5 bases). CDR3 nucleotides: TGTGCCAGCAGCTTGGAAGGACGGGGGAAGACTCTGAACACTGAAGCTTTCTTT. Translating it yields CASSLEGRGKTLNTEAFF.